This T cell receptor beta chain stems from a study of shared clonotypes between healthy human individuals (dated by TCRdb to about 2020). Background on the whole study: The cohort included three men and a couple of women between 18 and 49 years of age. For each donor, three plates each were used for CD4 naive and CD4 memory, two plates were used for CD8 naive, and one plate was used for CD8 memory. Blood TCR repertoires of five healthy adults were deeply sequenced to estimate repertoire size and the extent of clonotype sharing between individuals. Different laboratories and diverse techniques were used to prepare libraries and sequence TCR repertoires, to increase sequencing depth and limit assay-specific biases. Leukapheresis yielded between about 0.94 and 10 billion PBMCs per donor.

The donors were healthy, HIV-negative adults with no recently reported acute infections or vaccinations. Every donor was a Caucasian adult living in Nashville, Tennessee, USA. Magnetic negative selection was used to enrich CD4+ T cells, after which naive cells were positively selected on CD45RA and the negative fraction became the memory subset. After blood collection by leukapheresis, PBMCs were isolated using Ficoll-Histopaque density gradient centrifugation and then cryopreserved in the vapor phase of liquid nitrogen. Analytical flow cytometry was used to check the purity and quantity of each magnetically sorted T cell population. Each sorted fraction had its genomic DNA isolated and then quantified by UV absorbance on a Nanodrop 2000c. Overall study results and their limits: Naive subsets generally had larger estimated clonotype richness than memory subsets. Pairwise subsampling led to the expectation that sequencing depth would affect the degree of clonotype sharing among donors. The genetic and exposure-history diversity represented was limited by the small number of donors. Sharing across a few donors was observed for 5% to 6.5% of naive CD4, over 3% of naive CD8, around 2.5% of memory CD4, and roughly 0.4% of memory CD8 clonotypes. Higher generation probabilities were observed for clonotypes shared by all four sorted-subset donors than for non-shared clonotypes. Incomplete sequencing was indicated by rarefaction of sorted-subset datasets, despite the large sequencing depth. Sampling was restricted to blood, and TCR repertoires in tissues likely differ from the TCR repertoires found in blood.

Comment on this clone: Its cognate antigen has yet to be identified. No much larger clone is present one base from it, and per-base qualities are unavailable.

Using the deep immunoSEQ assay, TCR CDR3 regions were amplified from genomic DNA by multiplex PCR. Genomic DNA extracted from each cell subset was distributed evenly over all wells of several immunoSEQ 96-well plates, and each plate served as one replicate. For sorted subsets, roughly 190 ng of genomic DNA, equivalent to 25,000 to 35,000 T cell genomes, went into each replicate PCR. The purified libraries were quantified using a Qubit 3.0 fluorometer, sized with a Bioanalyzer 2100, and then quantified again using the KAPA Library Quantification kit. A separate single-read 150-cycle Illumina NextSeq 550 flow cell was used to sequence each immunoSEQ 96-well plate. The original methods were these. Because the immunoSEQ output included only junctional sequences and no quality scores, the filtering could not be the same as the filtering used for full-length reads. To assign V/J genes and CDR3, sequences were annotated using PyIR, a Python wrapper for IgBLAST v1.9, with IMGT germline references. Any read was removed if the V/J assignment was weak (E-value above 1e-6), the CDR3 was missing, or the read contained stop codons, out-of-frame junctions, or ambiguous translated residues. A V3J clonotype was defined by an identical inferred V gene, J gene, and CDR3 amino acid sequence. To compute the percentage overlap between repertoires, the number of shared unique clonotypes was divided by the size of the smaller repertoire. Repertoire richness was assessed with RTK rarefaction, the Chao1 estimator, and Recon v2.1 estimates of unobserved clonotypes. For all TCRbeta clonotypes obtained by the gDNA method from a handful of donors, generation probabilities were computed with OLGA. Imported from immuneACCESS, the table was reduced by TCRdb to in-frame sequences with V and J called. These copies leave out some clones; in studies compared against another copy, an unresolved V gene accounts for under half, and the cause of the remainder is not known. The DNA gave D and trimming, while V, J and clone size come from that table. The sample table contains 1 million to 1.2 million clones; only one count was recorded for about 80% of them. The biggest ten clones account for 0.89% of the sample.

The specimen sequenced was memory CD4+ T cells from PBMCs. The cell subset or site tag for this specimen amounts to: CD45RA-negative fraction. This TCR was recovered from a young man in good health. Some clones in this sample may be carry-over from other donors' samples.

CDR3 loop: CASSPRTLPESNQPQHF. The DNA sequence is as follows: TGTGCCAGCTCACCAAGGACACTCCCCGAGAGCAATCAGCCCCAGCATTTT. The chain is encoded by TRBV18 joined to TRBJ1-5, with a tentative D gene TRBD1 over 5 matching bases. Counted from cysteine to phenylalanine, this CDR3 has 17 amino acids. Here the CDR3 DNA is all that survives: 51 bases in frame from base 1. CDR1 is given as KGHSH and CDR2 as LQKENI, both from the germline V gene. At the junction V is shortened by 2 bases and J by 1 base, with 15 bases in between.